This T cell receptor (beta chain) was identified in a study of radiation and T cells in renal cell carcinoma. Whole-study context: Nephrectomy followed 15 Gy stereotactic body radiation by 4 weeks. General observations from the study: From baseline, blood top tumor clonotypes peaked at 2 weeks post-radiation.

Generated by immunoSEQ multiplex PCR, the TCRdb table keeps only in-frame clones and is missing some. The repertoire holds roughly 120,000 clones, 81% seen once, with less than 2.5% in the top ten. V lost 0 bases and J 0 bases, leaving 9 bases between the germline ends. The CDR3 has 15 residues. Germline loops: CDR1 SGHTA, CDR2 FQGNSA. A word on this clone: No antigen is known for it.

Time point specified: blood 2 weeks post-SBRT. Treatment noted: 15 Gy SBRT to primary tumor, nephrectomy 4 weeks later. The V gene is TRBV7-2, the J gene TRBJ2-7; D is perhaps TRBD1 (5 bases). The origin of this receptor is an older woman with renal cell carcinoma. The source was blood, collected from a patient whose treatment included radiotherapy and nephrectomy. The CDR3 region is CASSLAGAYSYEQYF. CDR3 nucleotides: TGTGCCAGCAGCTTAGCAGGGGCCTACTCCTACGAGCAGTACTTC.